This TCR beta chain was recorded in a study of cytomegalovirus exposure and HLA in healthy donors. Study-wide results and limits: In a later analysis, at a false discovery rate of 0.05, approximately 16,000 TCR beta sequences matched HLA alleles. Presence/absence analyses treated sequencing depth as roughly uniform across donors.

PCR used 60 Vbeta primers and 13 Jbeta primers. The assay was immunoSEQ multiplex PCR, and TCRdb's table has in-frame clones only and misses some. The top ten hold less than 2% of the sample, which has about 130,000 clones, about 66% seen once. On this clone itself: Antigen: not known.

This TCR derives from a man aged 25-40 years in good health and CMV-seropositive. Sample: PBMCs.

CDR3 coding DNA: TGTGCCAGCAGCTTAGCCTCTGAGTCTCAGCAGTACTTC. Translating gives CASSLASESQQYF. This rearrangement joins TRBV7-2 to TRBJ2-7; no firm D call. Trimming pared 0 bases from V and 8 bases from J, leaving 11 bases between. CDR1 and CDR2 (germline): SGHTA, FQGNSA. The CDR3 has 13 amino acids.